These 14 T cell receptor beta chains share one sample of origin, sequenced in a study of technical replicates of blood from several donors. Repertoires were generated with immunoSEQ multiplex PCR, while TCRdb's copy carries only in-frame clones and drops some. The sample has 65,000 to 80,000 clones; 95% to 97% are singletons. Sample: T cells isolated from PBMCs. Receptor source: a human donor in good health.

This chain links TRBV4-1 with TRBJ2-7; TRBD2 agrees at 8 bases. Germline V gene data show CDR1 as MGHRA and CDR2 as YSYEKL. The CDR3 length is 15 residues. V lost 0 bases to trimming and J lost 3 bases; unmatched junction nucleotides: 4. For the CDR3, the DNA is TGCGCCAGCAGCCAAGAGCCAGCGGGAGTCTACGAGCAGTACTTC. This codes for CASSQEPAGVYEQYF.

V and J are TRBV7-3 and TRBJ2-2, with 8 nucleotides matching TRBD2. With 5 bases clipped from V and 8 bases from J, the junction kept 4 bases outside the gene matches. The CDR3 runs 13 residues. CDR1 is SGHTA, CDR2 FQGTGA, per germline. The CDR3 spells CASSISGNGELFF. The DNA of the CDR3 is TGTGCCAGCAGCATTAGCGGGAATGGGGAGCTGTTTTTT.

The rearrangement links TRBV7-8 to TRBJ1-2, with TRBD1 matching over 8 bases. Germline lookup yields CDR1 SGHVS and CDR2 FQNEAQ. The CDR3 totals 15 residues. V gave up 5 bases and J gave up 5 bases; unmatched junction bases: 10. The CDR3 region is CASSLTSGGGYGYTF. CDR3 in DNA: TGTGCCAGCAGCCTCACTTCAGGGGGCGGGTATGGCTACACCTTC.

This chain uses TRBV27 with TRBJ1-5, with TRBD1 as a possible D gene (6 bases). Trimming left V 3 bases short and J 3 bases short, with 9 bases between. Germline V gene sequence: CDR1 MNHEY, CDR2 SMNVEV (reference sequence). The CDR3 spans 14 residues. CDR3 DNA: TGTGCCAGCAGTTTGAGGGGGTACAATCAGCCCCAGCATTTT. Encoded protein: CASSLRGYNQPQHF.

V and J are TRBV19 and TRBJ1-3; D is unclear. CDR1 is LNHDA, CDR2 SQIVND, per germline (reference sequence). This CDR3 spans 18 amino acids. Trimming pared 4 bases from V and 0 bases from J, leaving 19 bases between. As DNA, the CDR3 is TGTGCCAGTAGTACCGACCTCCCTGGGCTCCGCTCTGGAAACACCATATATTTT. Protein product: CASSTDLPGLRSGNTIYF.

The chain uses TRBV7-8 and TRBJ2-5; D is unresolved. The CDR3 loop spans 12 amino acids. Germline values: CDR1 SGHVS, CDR2 FQNEAQ. V dropped 5 bases and J dropped 5 bases, with 9 bases sitting between them. DNA for the CDR3: TGTGCCAGCAGCCCTTCCCCCGAGACCCAGTACTTC. Protein product: CASSPSPETQYF.

This chain links TRBV4-2 with TRBJ1-4; 8 bases fit TRBD1. With V trimmed by 0 bases and J by 3 bases, 3 bases remained unmatched. CDR3 length equals 16 residues. Germline CDR1 and CDR2: LGHNA and YNFKEQ. The CDR3, as DNA: TGTGCCAGCAGCCAAGAAAGGACAGGGTCTAATGAAAAACTGTTTTTT. Its translation is CASSQERTGSNEKLFF.

The chain couples TRBV9 to TRBJ2-7; a possible D gene is TRBD2 (7 bases). Germline-derived CDR1 and CDR2 are SGDLS and YYNGEE. The CDR3 is made up of 14 amino acids. V lost 7 bases and J 3 bases, leaving 17 bases between the germline ends. The CDR3 DNA is TGTGCCAGCTCGAGGGGGGGGTCCAGCTACGAGCAGTACTTC. Protein: CASSRGGSSYEQYF.

The CDR3 nucleotides are TGCGCCAGCAGCGGGGTAGCGGGGTCCTCCTACGAGCAGTACTTC. Translating it yields CASSGVAGSSYEQYF. This chain uses TRBV5-1 with TRBJ2-7, with TRBD2 matching 8 bases. This CDR3 has 15 amino acids. Germline V gives CDR1 SGHRS, CDR2 YFSETQ. V trimming: 4 bases; J trimming: 0 bases; junction bases outside the gene matches: 6.

The genes are TRBV19 and TRBJ1-2, with 8 positions matching TRBD1. J lost 5 bases, V lost 8 bases, and 13 bases had no gene match. Germline V gene sequence: CDR1 LNHDA, CDR2 SQIVND (reference sequence). This CDR3 contains 15 residues. CDR3 DNA sequence: TGTGCCAGTCGGACCCCCGGGACAGGAGAATATGGCTACACCTTC. Translating it yields CASRTPGTGEYGYTF.

V is TRBV7-9 and J is TRBJ2-6; possible D gene TRBD2, 6 bases. Per the germline V gene, CDR1 is SEHNR and CDR2 is FQNEAQ (reference sequence). The CDR3 has 15 amino acids. V gave up 1 base and J gave up 4 bases, with 8 bases separating them. Written as DNA, the CDR3 is TGTGCCAGCAGCTTAGGTGCGGGAGGGGCCAACGTCCTGACTTTC. It is translated as CASSLGAGGANVLTF. The complete variable domain, with remaining parts taken from reference TRBV7-9 and TRBJ2-6, reads DTGVSQNPRHKITKRGQNVTFRCDPISEHNRLYWYRQTLGQGPEFLTYFQNEAQLEKSRLLSDRFSAERPKGSFSTLEIQRTEQGDSAMYLCASSLGAGGANVLTFGAGSRLTVL.

This clone was counted a single time. This chain joins TRBV5-5 and TRBJ2-1; D is perhaps TRBD1 (5 bases). V was trimmed by 2 bases and J by 4 bases, leaving 7 bases between them. Germline V gene sequence: CDR1 SGHKS, CDR2 YYEKEE (reference sequence). The CDR3 is 13 residues long. CDR3: CASSFTGYNEQFF. The CDR3, as DNA: TGTGCCAGCAGCTTTACAGGATACAATGAGCAGTTCTTC.

The V and J genes are TRBV21-1 and TRBJ2-1; the D call in the table, TRBD1, was not verified against the DNA. TRBV21-1 corresponds to a pseudogene. This CDR3 has 14 amino acids. CDR3 sequence: CASSNRGEGNEQFF. Written as DNA, the CDR3 is TGTGCCAGCAGTAACAGGGGTGAGGGCAATGAGCAGTTCTTC.

V is TRBV25-1 and J is TRBJ1-1, with D maybe TRBD1 (6 bases). Germline lookup yields CDR1 MGHDK and CDR2 SYGVNS. The CDR3 totals 14 residues. Trimming cost V 3 bases and J 0 bases, with 8 bases left between them. The CDR3 nucleotides are TGTGCCAGCAGTGACGGGACACTGAACACTGAAGCTTTCTTT. Amino acids: CASSDGTLNTEAFF.